This T cell receptor (beta chain) is from a study of blood T cells in healthy people across ages. V shed 3 bases and J shed 4 bases, with 18 bases lying between them. Germline V gene lookup returns CDR1 SEHNR and CDR2 FQNEAQ (reference sequence). This CDR3 is built from 16 residues. Every participating donor contributed about 10 milliliters of peripheral blood through a draw. Findings and caveats of the study: PBMCs left unsorted prevented a conclusive naive versus antigen-experienced comparison. Among long-lived donors, naive CD4+ cells were more numerous and diversity higher than in aged donors. Naive T cell percentage showed a strong correlation with TCR beta diversity.

As for this clonotype: Its matching antigen is unknown.

A J-beta primer mix and a sample-barcoded 5' primer were used in a second PCR of about 6 to 12 cycles. TCRdb processed the 5' RACE reads anew with MiXCR; each CDR3 protein has one entry. The sample has roughly 1,800,000 distinct CDR3 sequences, 40% to 55% seen once. The receptor was derived from a woman in her thirties or forties in good health. Sequences were obtained from blood. The chain links TRBV7-9 to TRBJ2-5; D is unclear. CDR3 DNA: TGTGCCAGCAGCTTTATGCCGTCCTTTCCAACAGAGACCCAGTACTTC. Translated, it gives CASSFMPSFPTETQYF.